These 12 T cell receptor beta chains share one sample of origin, sequenced in a study of T-cell reconstitution after alpha-beta-depleted transplantation in children. Preparing the TCRbeta library involved the use of unique molecular identifiers. TCRdb fed the PCR reads into MiXCR, producing one record per CDR3 protein. The sample has roughly 200,000 distinct CDR3 sequences, roughly 6.6% seen once. The sequencing here drew on PBMCs, taken before TCRalphabeta/CD19-depleted stem cell transplant. The origin of the receptors is a boy aged 2 to 10 with acute lymphoblastic leukemia, due to receive a stem cell transplant.

This clonotype has at least ten counts. The chain uses TRBV20-1 and TRBJ2-5; D remains ambiguous. Trimming left V 0 bases short and J 5 bases short, with 10 bases between. There are 13 residues in the CDR3. Germline CDR1 reads DFQATT; CDR2 reads SNEGSKA (reference sequence). The CDR3 region is CSARDRLPETQYF. CDR3 nucleotides: TGCAGTGCTAGAGATCGCTTACCGGAGACCCAGTACTTC.

The sample holds many counts of this clonotype. The V and J genes are TRBV29-1 and TRBJ2-5, with TRBD2 identical over 7 bases. The V segment lost 7 bases and the J segment 5 bases; nucleotides outside the gene matches: 10. Germline lookup yields CDR1 SQVTM and CDR2 ANQGSEA. The CDR3 is 13 residues long. CDR3 amino acids: CSGSPSGGETQYF. The DNA for the CDR3 is TGCAGCGGAAGCCCTTCCGGGGGGGAGACCCAGTACTTC.

The chain links TRBV2 to TRBJ2-3; TRBD2 agrees at 13 bases. Germline V gives CDR1 SNHLY, CDR2 FYNNEI. V was pared by 8 bases and J by 2 bases, with 16 bases of the junction left unmatched. This CDR3 comprises 19 residues. CDR3 coding DNA: TGTGCCAGCTGTCCGAACCCGCGGGGACTAGCGGGGTTCACAGATACGCAGTATTTT. Protein product: CASCPNPRGLAGFTDTQYF. The full variable domain, in which reference TRBV2 and TRBJ2-3 provide the parts outside the CDR3, is EPEVTQTPSHQVTQMGQEVILRCVPISNHLYFYWYRQILGQKVEFLVSFYNNEISEKSEIFDDQFSVERPDGSNFTLKIRSTKLEDSAMYFCASCPNPRGLAGFTDTQYFGPGTRLTVL.

Points on this clonotype: A much larger clone sits a single nucleotide away, making a read error possible. The V gene is TRBV10-3, the J gene TRBJ2-3; D is undetermined. The CDR3 covers 12 residues. Germline V CDR1 and CDR2: ENHRY, SYGVKD. As DNA, the CDR3 is TGTGCCATCAGTGAGGTCACATATACGCAGTATTTT. Translation: CAISEVTYTQYF.

Comment on this clonotype: An end of the junction does not agree with germline; a read error may underlie this. The genes are TRBV7-2 and TRBJ2-1; D possibly corresponds to TRBD2 (6 bases). The CDR3 is made up of 17 amino acids. Germline V gives CDR1 SGHTA, CDR2 FQGNSA. The chain's CDR3 is CASSLQAGLSSNNEQFF. As DNA, the CDR3 is TGTGCCAGCAGCTTACAGGCGGGGCTGAGCTCCAACAATGAGCAGTTCTTC. Complete variable domain (other parts from reference TRBV7-2 and TRBJ2-1): GAGVSQSPSNKVTEKGKDVELRCDPISGHTALYWYRQSLGQGLEFLIYFQGNSAPDKSGLPSDRFSAERTGGSVSTLTIQRTQQEDSAVYLCASSLQAGLSSNNEQFFGPGTRLTVL.

This clonotype was counted ten times or more. The chain links TRBV5-5 to TRBJ1-1; no firm D call. In germline, CDR1 is SGHKS, CDR2 YYEKEE (reference sequence). The CDR3 loop spans 13 amino acids. The germline V and J ends were trimmed by 5 bases and 3 bases, with 11 bases remaining between them. The CDR3 sequence is CASSLREYTEAFF. Here the CDR3 DNA reads TGTGCCAGCAGTCTGCGGGAATACACTGAAGCTTTCTTT.

In its sample, this clonotype was seen many times. V is TRBV20-1 and J is TRBJ2-7; 13 bases are a match to TRBD2. The CDR3 contains 15 residues. V was pared by 1 base and J by 4 bases, with 4 bases of the junction left unmatched. Germline V lookup: CDR1 DFQATT, CDR2 SNEGSKA (reference sequence). The DNA of the CDR3 is TGCAGTGCTAGAGCGACTAGCGGGGGGAGATACGAGCAGTACTTC. The encoded protein is CSARATSGGRYEQYF.

The genes are TRBV11-2 and TRBJ2-1, with TRBD2 matching 7 bases. Unmatched junction bases numbered 18, after V lost 5 bases and J lost 5 bases. The CDR3 consists of 18 residues. CDR1 and CDR2 (germline): SGHAT, FQNNGV. The CDR3 nucleotides are TGTGCCAGCAGCCCCCGGCTAGCGGCCCTAGAGGGGCACAATGAGCAGTTCTTC. This encodes CASSPRLAALEGHNEQFF.

The table lists this clonotype with many counts. The J gene is TRBJ1-1, the V gene TRBV5-1, with 7 bases aligning to TRBD1. The CDR3 covers 14 residues. J lost 4 bases, V lost 1 base, and 4 bases had no gene match. The germline gives CDR1 SGHRS, CDR2 YFSETQ. In DNA, the CDR3 is TGCGCCAGCAGCTTGAAGCAGGGGGGCACTGAAGCTTTCTTT. Its translation is CASSLKQGGTEAFF.

The CDR3 sequence is CASSSGARDTQYF. The CDR3 bases are TGTGCCAGCAGCTCGGGGGCGCGGGATACGCAGTATTTT. The rearrangement links TRBV7-2 to TRBJ2-3; D is perhaps TRBD1 or TRBD2 (6 bases each). CDR1 SGHTA and CDR2 FQGNSA come from the germline V gene. The CDR3 runs to 13 residues. The V gene lost 4 bases and the J gene lost 6 bases, with 11 bases spanning the gap.

CDR3 region: CASSLVGVRLHYEQYF. For the CDR3, the DNA is TGTGCCAGCAGTTTGGTAGGGGTACGGTTGCACTACGAGCAGTACTTC. The chain joins TRBV28 to TRBJ2-7, with a tentative D call TRBD1 (5 bases). V was trimmed by 3 bases and J by 3 bases, leaving 18 bases between them. Germline V gene sequence: CDR1 MDHEN, CDR2 SYDVKM. The CDR3 consists of 16 residues.

In this sample, this clonotype turned up many times. This rearrangement joins TRBV5-1 to TRBJ2-2, with 9 bases matching TRBD2. The CDR3 length is 14 residues. J was trimmed by 6 bases and V by 2 bases; bases with no gene match: 2. The germline CDR1 and CDR2 sequences are SGHRS and YFSETQ. The DNA of the CDR3 is TGCGCCAGCAGCTTCAAGCGGGAGGCCGGGGAGCTGTTTTTT. Its translation: CASSFKREAGELFF.